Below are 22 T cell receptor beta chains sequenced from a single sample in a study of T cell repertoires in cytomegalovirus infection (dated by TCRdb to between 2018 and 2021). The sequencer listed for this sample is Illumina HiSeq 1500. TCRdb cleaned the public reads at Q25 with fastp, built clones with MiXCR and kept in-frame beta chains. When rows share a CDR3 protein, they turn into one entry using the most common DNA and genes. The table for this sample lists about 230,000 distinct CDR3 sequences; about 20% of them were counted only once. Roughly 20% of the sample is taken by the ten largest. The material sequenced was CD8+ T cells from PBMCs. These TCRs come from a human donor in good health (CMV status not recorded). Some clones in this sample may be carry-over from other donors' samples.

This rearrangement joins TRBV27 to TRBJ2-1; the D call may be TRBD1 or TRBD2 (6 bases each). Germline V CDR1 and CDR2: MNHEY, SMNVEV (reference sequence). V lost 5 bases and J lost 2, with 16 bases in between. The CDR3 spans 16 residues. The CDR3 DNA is TGTGCCAGCAGTCTGACTTCAGGGGAGGCCTACAATGAGCAGTTCTTC. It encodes CASSLTSGEAYNEQFF.

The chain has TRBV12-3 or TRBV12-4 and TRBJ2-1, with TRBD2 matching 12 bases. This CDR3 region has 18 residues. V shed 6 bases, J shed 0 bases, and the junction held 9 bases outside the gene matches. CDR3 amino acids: CASSRGLAGERSYNEQFF. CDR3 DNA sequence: TGTGCCAGCAGCAGGGGACTAGCGGGTGAACGCTCCTACAATGAGCAGTTCTTC.

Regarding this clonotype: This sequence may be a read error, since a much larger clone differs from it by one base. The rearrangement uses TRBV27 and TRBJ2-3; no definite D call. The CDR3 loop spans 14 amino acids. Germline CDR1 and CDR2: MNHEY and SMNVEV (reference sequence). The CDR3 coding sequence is TGTACCAGCAGACGGACGGGCAGCACAGATACGCAGTATTTT. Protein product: CTSRRTGSTDTQYF.

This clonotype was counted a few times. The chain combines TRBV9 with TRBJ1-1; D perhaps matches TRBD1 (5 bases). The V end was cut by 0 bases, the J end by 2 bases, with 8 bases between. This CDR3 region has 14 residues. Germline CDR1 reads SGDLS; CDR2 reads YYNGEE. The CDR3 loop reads CASSVGDYNTEAFF. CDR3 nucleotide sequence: TGTGCCAGCAGCGTAGGGGACTATAACACTGAAGCTTTCTTT.

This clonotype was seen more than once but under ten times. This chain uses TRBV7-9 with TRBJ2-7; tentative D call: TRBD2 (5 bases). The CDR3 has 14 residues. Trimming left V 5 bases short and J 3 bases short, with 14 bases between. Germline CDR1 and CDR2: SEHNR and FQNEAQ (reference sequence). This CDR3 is CASSRTEVFYEQYF. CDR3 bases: TGTGCCAGCAGCCGAACGGAGGTTTTCTACGAGCAGTACTTC.

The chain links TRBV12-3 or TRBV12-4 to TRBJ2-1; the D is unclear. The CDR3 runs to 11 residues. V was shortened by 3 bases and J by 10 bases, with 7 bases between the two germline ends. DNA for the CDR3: TGTGCCAGCAGTTTCGTCGGCGAGCAGTTCTTC. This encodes CASSFVGEQFF.

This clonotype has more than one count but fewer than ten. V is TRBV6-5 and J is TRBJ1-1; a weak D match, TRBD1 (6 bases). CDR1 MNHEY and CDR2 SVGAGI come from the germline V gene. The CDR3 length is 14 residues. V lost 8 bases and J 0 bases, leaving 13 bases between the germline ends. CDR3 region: CASGWQGLNTEAFF. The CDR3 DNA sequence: TGTGCCAGCGGTTGGCAGGGGTTGAACACTGAAGCTTTCTTT.

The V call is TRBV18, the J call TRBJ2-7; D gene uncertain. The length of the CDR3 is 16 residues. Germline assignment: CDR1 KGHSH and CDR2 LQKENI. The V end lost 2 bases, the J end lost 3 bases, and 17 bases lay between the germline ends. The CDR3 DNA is TGTGCCAGCTCACCAGTTCCTTCAGGCCCCGACTACGAGCAGTACTTC. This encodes CASSPVPSGPDYEQYF. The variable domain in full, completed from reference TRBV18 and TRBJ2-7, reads NAGVMQNPRHLVRRRGQEARLRCSPMKGHSHVYWYRQLPEEGLKFMVYLQKENIIDESGMPKERFSAEFPKEGPSILRIQQVVRGDSAAYFCASSPVPSGPDYEQYFGPGTRLTVT.

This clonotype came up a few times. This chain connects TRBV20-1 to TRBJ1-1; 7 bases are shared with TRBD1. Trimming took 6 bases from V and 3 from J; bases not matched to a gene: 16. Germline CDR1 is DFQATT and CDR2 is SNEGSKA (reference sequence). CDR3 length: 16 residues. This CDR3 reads CSAIQASTGADTEAFF. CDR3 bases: TGCAGTGCCATTCAGGCCAGCACAGGGGCGGACACTGAAGCTTTCTTT.

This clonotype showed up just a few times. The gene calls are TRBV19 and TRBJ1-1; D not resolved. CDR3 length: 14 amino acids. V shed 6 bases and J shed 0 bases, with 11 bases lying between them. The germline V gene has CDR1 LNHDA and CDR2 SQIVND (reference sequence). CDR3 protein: CASSLHLMNTEAFF. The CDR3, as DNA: TGTGCCAGTAGCCTACACCTCATGAACACTGAAGCTTTCTTT. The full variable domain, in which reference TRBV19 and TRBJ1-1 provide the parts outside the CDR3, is DGGITQSPKYLFRKEGQNVTLSCEQNLNHDAMYWYRQDPGQGLRLIYYSQIVNDFQKGDIAEGYSVSREKKESFPLTVTSAQKNPTAFYLCASSLHLMNTEAFFGQGTRLTVV.

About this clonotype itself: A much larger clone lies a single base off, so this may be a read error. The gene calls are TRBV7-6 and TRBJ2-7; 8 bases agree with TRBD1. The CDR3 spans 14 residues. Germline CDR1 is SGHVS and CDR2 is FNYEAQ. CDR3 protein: CAGSPYRGMNEQYF. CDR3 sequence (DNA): TGTGCCGGCAGCCCCTACAGGGGGATGAACGAGCAGTACTTC.

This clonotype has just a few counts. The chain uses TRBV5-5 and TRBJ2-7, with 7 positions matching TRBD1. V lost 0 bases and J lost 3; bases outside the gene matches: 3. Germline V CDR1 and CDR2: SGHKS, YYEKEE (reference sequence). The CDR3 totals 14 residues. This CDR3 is CASSLATGDYEQYF. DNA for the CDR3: TGTGCCAGCAGCTTGGCAACAGGGGACTACGAGCAGTACTTC.

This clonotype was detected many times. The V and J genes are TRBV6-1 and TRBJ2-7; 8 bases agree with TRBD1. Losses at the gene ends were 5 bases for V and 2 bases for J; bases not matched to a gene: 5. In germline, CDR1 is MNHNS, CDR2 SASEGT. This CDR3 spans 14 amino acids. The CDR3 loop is CASSFAQGAYEQYF. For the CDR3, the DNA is TGTGCCAGCAGTTTCGCACAGGGGGCCTACGAGCAGTACTTC.

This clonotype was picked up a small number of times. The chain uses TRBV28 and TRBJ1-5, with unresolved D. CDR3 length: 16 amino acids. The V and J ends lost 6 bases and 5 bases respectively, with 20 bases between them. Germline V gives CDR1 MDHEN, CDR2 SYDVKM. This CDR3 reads CASRPTRPGVYQPQHF. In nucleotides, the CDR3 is TGTGCCAGCAGACCTACTCGACCGGGCGTTTATCAGCCCCAGCATTTT. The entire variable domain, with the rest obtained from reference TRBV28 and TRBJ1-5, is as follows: DVKVTQSSRYLVKRTGEKVFLECVQDMDHENMFWYRQDPGLGLRLIYFSYDVKMKEKGDIPEGYSVSREKKERFSLILESASTNQTSMYLCASRPTRPGVYQPQHFGDGTRLSIL.

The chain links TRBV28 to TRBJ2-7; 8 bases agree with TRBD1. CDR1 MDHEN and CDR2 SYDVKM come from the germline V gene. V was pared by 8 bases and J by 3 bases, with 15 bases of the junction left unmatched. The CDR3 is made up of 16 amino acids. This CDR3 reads CASGGSRDRRYYEQYF. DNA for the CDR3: TGTGCCAGCGGAGGGAGTAGGGACAGGAGATACTACGAGCAGTACTTC. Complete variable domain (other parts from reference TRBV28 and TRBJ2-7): DVKVTQSSRYLVKRTGEKVFLECVQDMDHENMFWYRQDPGLGLRLIYFSYDVKMKEKGDIPEGYSVSREKKERFSLILESASTNQTSMYLCASGGSRDRRYYEQYFGPGTRLTVT.

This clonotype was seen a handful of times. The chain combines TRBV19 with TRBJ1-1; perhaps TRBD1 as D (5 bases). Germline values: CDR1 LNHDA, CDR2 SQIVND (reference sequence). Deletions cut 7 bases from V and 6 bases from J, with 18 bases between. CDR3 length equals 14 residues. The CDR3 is CASISPGGWPEAFF. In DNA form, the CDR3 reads TGTGCCAGTATAAGCCCCGGGGGTTGGCCTGAAGCTTTCTTT.

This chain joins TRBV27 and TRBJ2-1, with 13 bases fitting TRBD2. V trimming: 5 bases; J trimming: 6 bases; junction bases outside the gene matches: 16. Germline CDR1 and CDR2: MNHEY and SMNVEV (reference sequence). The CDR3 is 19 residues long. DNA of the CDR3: TGTGCCAGCAGTGACTCGGGACTAGCGGGGAGGTTTGGGGGCAATGAGCAGTTCTTC. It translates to CASSDSGLAGRFGGNEQFF.

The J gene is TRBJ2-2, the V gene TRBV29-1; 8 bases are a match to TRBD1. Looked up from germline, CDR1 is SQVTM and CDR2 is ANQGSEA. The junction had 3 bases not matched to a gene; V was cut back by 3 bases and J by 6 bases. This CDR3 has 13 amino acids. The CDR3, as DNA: TGCAGCGTTGAGGACAGGGAGGCCGGGGAGCTGTTTTTT. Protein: CSVEDREAGELFF.

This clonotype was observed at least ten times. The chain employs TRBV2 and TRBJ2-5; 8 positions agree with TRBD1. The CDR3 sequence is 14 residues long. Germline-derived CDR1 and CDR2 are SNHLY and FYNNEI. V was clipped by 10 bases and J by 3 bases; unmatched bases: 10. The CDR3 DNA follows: TGTGCCATTAAACCCAGGACAGGGAAAGAGACCCAGTACTTC. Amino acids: CAIKPRTGKETQYF.

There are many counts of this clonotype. The CDR3 is CASSPAAGDADTQYF. CDR3 nucleotides: TGTGCCAGCAGTCCAGCAGCGGGGGATGCTGATACGCAGTATTTT. The genes are TRBV7-8 and TRBJ2-3; TRBD2 matches 8 bases. Germline lookup yields CDR1 SGHVS and CDR2 FQNEAQ. The CDR3 loop spans 15 amino acids. V lost 6 bases and J lost 6; bases outside the gene matches: 11.

The CDR3 DNA follows: TGCAGCGGGGCGCGGGTACACCCCCAAGAGACCCAGTACTTC. As protein: CSGARVHPQETQYF. The chain uses TRBV29-1 and TRBJ2-5; tentatively, D is TRBD2 (5 bases). CDR3 length: 14 amino acids. The V gene's germline CDR1 is SQVTM and CDR2 ANQGSEA. Trimming took off 7 bases at V and 1 base at J, with 16 bases between the two ends.

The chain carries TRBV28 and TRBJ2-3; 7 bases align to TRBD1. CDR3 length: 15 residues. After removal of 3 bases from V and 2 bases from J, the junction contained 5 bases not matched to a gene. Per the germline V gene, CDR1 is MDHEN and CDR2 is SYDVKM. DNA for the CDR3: TGTGCCAGCAGTTTTCCCAGGGGGTACACAGATACGCAGTATTTT. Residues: CASSFPRGYTDTQYF.